These 2 T cell receptor beta chains were sequenced from one sample in a study of T cell responses to AZD1222 COVID-19 vaccine. Libraries were prepared by immunoSEQ multiplex PCR; TCRdb keeps only in-frame clonotypes and omits some of them. The table lists around 140,000 clones, about nine tenths of them singletons, with about 3.8% in the top ten. Sequences were derived from peripheral blood, sampled 28 days after the second AZD1222 dose. These TCRs come from an adult who received the AZD1222 COVID-19 vaccine.

This chain uses TRBV25-1 with TRBJ2-7; TRBD2 might be the D (6 bases). Germline V gives CDR1 MGHDK, CDR2 SYGVNS. With 3 bases removed from V and 5 bases from J, the gap between germline ends came to 11 bases. This CDR3 has 13 residues. The CDR3 region has the DNA TGTGCCAGCAGTGAGGCGGGGTCCCACGAGCAGTACTTC. Translating it yields CASSEAGSHEQYF.

J is TRBJ1-5 and V is TRBV6-5; possibly TRBD1 for D (6 bases). Germline assignment: CDR1 MNHEY and CDR2 SVGAGI. V lost 6 bases, J lost 2 bases, and 14 bases lay in between. The CDR3 is 15 amino acids. The CDR3 DNA follows: TGTGCCAGCAGCACAGGGAGAAGTGGCAATCAGCCCCAGCATTTT. Residues: CASSTGRSGNQPQHF.